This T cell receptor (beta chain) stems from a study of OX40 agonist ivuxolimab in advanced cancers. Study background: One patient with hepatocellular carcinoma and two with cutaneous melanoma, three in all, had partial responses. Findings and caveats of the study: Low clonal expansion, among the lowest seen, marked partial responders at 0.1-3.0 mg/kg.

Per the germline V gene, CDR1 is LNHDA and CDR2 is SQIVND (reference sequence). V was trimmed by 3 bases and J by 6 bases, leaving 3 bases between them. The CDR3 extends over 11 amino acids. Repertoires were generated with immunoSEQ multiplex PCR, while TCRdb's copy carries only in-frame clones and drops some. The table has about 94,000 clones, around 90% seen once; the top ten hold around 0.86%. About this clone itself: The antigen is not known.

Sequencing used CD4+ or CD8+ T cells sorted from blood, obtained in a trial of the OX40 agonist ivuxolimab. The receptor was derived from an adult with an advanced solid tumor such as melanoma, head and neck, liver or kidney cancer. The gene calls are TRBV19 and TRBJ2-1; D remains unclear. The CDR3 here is CASSIFNEQFF. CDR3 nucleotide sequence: TGTGCCAGTAGTATTTTCAATGAGCAGTTCTTC.